These 20 T cell receptor beta chains share one sample of origin, sequenced in a study of blood T cell repertoires in COVID-19. Repertoires were generated with immunoSEQ multiplex PCR, while TCRdb's copy carries only in-frame clones and drops some. The table lists some 47,000 clones, more than 75% of them singletons. Sequenced material: peripheral blood. These receptors were obtained from a woman in her fifties or sixties with acute or convalescent COVID-19.

This clone has a single count. The V gene is TRBV19, the J gene TRBJ1-3, with D possibly being TRBD1 (5 bases). This CDR3 contains 14 residues. Trimming took off 7 bases at V and 0 bases at J, with 10 bases between the two ends. Germline V CDR1 and CDR2: LNHDA, SQIVND (reference sequence). The CDR3 reads CASTQGSSGNTIYF. CDR3 bases: TGTGCCAGTACCCAGGGTAGCTCTGGAAACACCATATATTTT.

V gene TRBV28 combines with J gene TRBJ2-7; D unresolved. Germline V lookup: CDR1 MDHEN, CDR2 SYDVKM. The CDR3 is made up of 14 amino acids. Trimming took off 8 bases at V and 6 bases at J, with 20 bases between the two ends. The CDR3 DNA sequence: TGTGCCAGCGATGGGTCGGCTAGGCGTGGCGAGCAGTACTTC. Amino acids: CASDGSARRGEQYF.

This chain links TRBV5-4 with TRBJ1-1; D remains ambiguous. V dropped 4 bases and J dropped 1 base, with 14 bases sitting between them. This CDR3 has 15 residues. Germline CDR1 reads SGHNT; CDR2 reads YYREEE (reference sequence). The CDR3 loop is CASSLVGRENTEAFF. The CDR3 nucleotides are TGTGCCAGCAGCCTCGTAGGGAGGGAGAACACTGAAGCTTTCTTT.

V usage is TRBV10-1 and J usage is TRBJ2-2; 8 nucleotides align to TRBD1. V was clipped by 4 bases and J by 0 bases; unmatched bases: 4. Germline values: CDR1 WNHNN, CDR2 SYGVQD (reference sequence). The CDR3 has 16 residues. The chain's CDR3 is CASSVSQGANTGELFF. The CDR3 DNA is TGCGCCAGCAGTGTTTCACAGGGGGCGAACACCGGGGAGCTGTTTTTT.

The rearrangement uses TRBV30 and TRBJ1-5; 8 positions agree with TRBD1. After removal of 5 bases from V and 2 bases from J, the junction contained 2 bases not matched to a gene. Germline assignment: CDR1 GTSNPN and CDR2 SVGIG (reference sequence). The CDR3 length is 13 residues. CDR3 region: CAWGTGRNQPQHF. The CDR3 coding sequence is TGTGCCTGGGGGACAGGCCGCAATCAGCCCCAGCATTTT.

The V gene is TRBV4-2, the J gene TRBJ1-5, with TRBD1 matching 7 bases. The CDR3 is 16 residues long. Per the germline V gene, CDR1 is LGHNA and CDR2 is YNFKEQ. V shed 0 bases and J 6 bases; nucleotides not matched to a gene: 8. CDR3 in amino acids: CASSQEQGPRPQPQHF. Written as DNA, the CDR3 is TGTGCCAGCAGCCAAGAACAGGGGCCCCGACCTCAGCCCCAGCATTTT.

V gene TRBV18 combines with J gene TRBJ1-1; D may be TRBD1 (6 bases). Germline CDR1 KGHSH, CDR2 LQKENI. Between the trimmed V and J ends, which lost 4 bases and 1 base, there was a span of 7 bases. The CDR3 extends over 13 amino acids. This CDR3 reads CASSQTGNTEAFF. CDR3 in DNA: TGTGCCAGCTCACAGACAGGGAACACTGAAGCTTTCTTT.

This clone was observed once. The rearrangement links TRBV18 to TRBJ1-1; tentatively, D is TRBD1 (6 bases). This CDR3 comprises 16 residues. The ends were cut back, 1 base at V and 0 bases at J, with 12 bases in the middle. Germline-derived CDR1 and CDR2 are KGHSH and LQKENI. CDR3 DNA: TGTGCCAGCTCACCACTTATGGGGGCGATGAACACTGAAGCTTTCTTT. The encoded protein is CASSPLMGAMNTEAFF. The whole variable domain, filled in from reference TRBV18 and TRBJ1-1, reads NAGVMQNPRHLVRRRGQEARLRCSPMKGHSHVYWYRQLPEEGLKFMVYLQKENIIDESGMPKERFSAEFPKEGPSILRIQQVVRGDSAAYFCASSPLMGAMNTEAFFGQGTRLTVV.

This clone has just a few counts. V and J are TRBV2 and TRBJ2-7; 11 bases are shared with TRBD1. The V and J ends lost 4 bases and 6 bases, in that order; junction bases with no gene match: 5. This CDR3 has 14 amino acids. Germline V CDR1 and CDR2: SNHLY, FYNNEI. CDR3 coding DNA: TGTGCCAGCAGTGGAGGACAGGGGGCCGGCGAGCAGTACTTC. This codes for CASSGGQGAGEQYF.

This clone was detected only once. The chain recombines TRBV28 with TRBJ2-7; 8 nucleotides agree with TRBD2. The CDR3 length is 15 residues. The germline V gene encodes CDR1 MDHEN and CDR2 SYDVKM. Trimming at V came to 3 bases and at J to 6 bases, leaving 10 bases not matched to a gene. CDR3 bases: TGTGCCAGCAGTTTCCGGGGACTAGGGTTAGCCGAGCAGTACTTC. Translated: CASSFRGLGLAEQYF.

This clone was seen a single time. The J gene is TRBJ2-6, the V gene TRBV19, with D maybe TRBD1 (5 bases). V was trimmed by 9 bases and J by 0 bases, leaving 9 bases between them. CDR1 is LNHDA, CDR2 SQIVND, per germline (reference sequence). The CDR3 runs 14 residues. This chain's CDR3 is CASQGYSGANVLTF. In DNA, the CDR3 is TGTGCCAGCCAGGGTTACTCTGGGGCCAACGTCCTGACTTTC. Variable domain in full (rest from reference TRBV19 and TRBJ2-6): DGGITQSPKYLFRKEGQNVTLSCEQNLNHDAMYWYRQDPGQGLRLIYYSQIVNDFQKGDIAEGYSVSREKKESFPLTVTSAQKNPTAFYLCASQGYSGANVLTFGAGSRLTVL.

V is TRBV12-5 and J is TRBJ2-1; a possible D gene is TRBD2 (5 bases). Trimming removed 7 bases at V and 6 bases at J, with 13 bases between. CDR1 and CDR2 from the germline V gene are LGHNT and FRNRAP. This CDR3 has 13 residues. The CDR3 DNA reads TGTGCTAGTGAGCAGGACTCCATCAATGAGCAGTTCTTC. It encodes CASEQDSINEQFF.

The rearrangement joins TRBV2 to TRBJ2-2; D is unresolved. From germline, CDR1 is SNHLY and CDR2 FYNNEI. CDR3 length: 13 residues. Trimming left V 9 bases short and J 2 bases short, with 10 bases between. The CDR3 loop is CASSFSNTGELFF. In DNA, the CDR3 is TGTGCCAGTAGTTTTAGTAACACCGGGGAGCTGTTTTTT.

In DNA form, the CDR3 reads TGTGCCAGCAGTGAATTTGGTACCGGGACTAGTAGTTACGAGCAGTACTTC. Translation gives CASSEFGTGTSSYEQYF. This chain links TRBV25-1 with TRBJ2-7, with TRBD2 matching 8 bases. The V and J ends lost 1 base and 4 bases, in that order; junction bases with no gene match: 12. The CDR3 is 17 residues long. CDR1 is MGHDK and CDR2 is SYGVNS in the germline V gene.

The chain couples TRBV7-6 to TRBJ2-5; the match to TRBD1 covers 11 bases. V dropped 5 bases and J dropped 3; count of bases not matched to a gene: 5. This CDR3 comprises 15 residues. CDR1 is SGHVS and CDR2 is FNYEAQ in the germline V gene. The CDR3 DNA is TGTGCCAGCAGCCCCTGGACAGGGGGCGAAGAGACCCAGTACTTC. Translating it yields CASSPWTGGEETQYF.

This clone was picked up one time. The chain couples TRBV24-1 to TRBJ2-5; 11 bases are a match to TRBD2. V was pared by 2 bases and J by 5 bases, with 18 bases of the junction left unmatched. Looked up from germline, CDR1 is KGHDR and CDR2 is SFDVKD. CDR3 length: 20 amino acids. DNA of the CDR3: TGTGCCACCAGTGATTGGGGTGAATCGAAACTAGCGGGAGCCCGGGAGACCCAGTACTTC. This translates into CATSDWGESKLAGARETQYF.

The V call is TRBV21-1, the J call TRBJ1-2. TRBV21-1 is assigned pseudogene status. CDR3 size: 13 residues. CDR3 DNA: TGTGCCAGCAGCAAAGAGCAGGAGGATGGCTACACCTTC. Its protein is CASSKEQEDGYTF.

The V and J genes are TRBV28 and TRBJ1-5; 9 nucleotides agree with TRBD1. The CDR3 length is 15 residues. Germline assignment: CDR1 MDHEN and CDR2 SYDVKM. V shed 6 bases, J shed 1 base, and the junction held 4 bases outside the gene matches. The CDR3 is CASRPGQGSNQPQHF. DNA of the CDR3: TGTGCCAGCAGACCAGGACAGGGGAGCAATCAGCCCCAGCATTTT. The full variable domain, in which reference TRBV28 and TRBJ1-5 provide the parts outside the CDR3, is DVKVTQSSRYLVKRTGEKVFLECVQDMDHENMFWYRQDPGLGLRLIYFSYDVKMKEKGDIPEGYSVSREKKERFSLILESASTNQTSMYLCASRPGQGSNQPQHFGDGTRLSIL.

This clone came up once. The chain is built from TRBV4-1 and TRBJ1-2; TRBD1 agrees at 9 bases. The germline gives CDR1 MGHRA, CDR2 YSYEKL. The V and J ends lost 1 base and 4 bases, in that order; junction bases with no gene match: 10. The CDR3 length is 17 residues. CDR3 residues: CASSQGAADRGPYGYTF. DNA of the CDR3: TGCGCCAGCAGCCAAGGCGCTGCGGACAGGGGTCCCTATGGCTACACCTTC.

The rearrangement joins TRBV5-1 to TRBJ1-2; D is uncertain. Trimming left V 4 bases short and J 0 bases short, with 16 bases between. Per germline, CDR1 SGHRS and CDR2 YFSETQ. The length of the CDR3 is 16 residues. CDR3 DNA sequence: TGCGCCAGCAGCCTAGCGAACATTCAAACTAACTATGGCTACACCTTC. It encodes CASSLANIQTNYGYTF.